The 18 T cell receptor beta chains below were found in one sample sequenced in a study of beta chain features in type 1 diabetes. Of the isolated RNA, all was reverse transcribed, and so the sequenced material was expressed TCRB transcripts. Clones were sequenced by immunoSEQ multiplex PCR, and TCRdb holds only the in-frame ones, with some missing. The sample yields hundreds of thousands of clones, 9.6% seen once. The sample consisted of naive CD4+ T cells from blood. All receptors come from a woman between 18 and 30 years old in good health.

The V call is TRBV5-4, the J call TRBJ2-1; 8 bases match TRBD2. Unmatched junction bases numbered 8, after V lost 4 bases and J lost 5 bases. Germline assignment: CDR1 SGHNT and CDR2 YYREEE (reference sequence). This CDR3 spans 15 amino acids. In nucleotides, the CDR3 is TGTGCCAGCAGCCCCCCCAGCGGGAGCCACAATGAGCAGTTCTTC. Amino acid sequence: CASSPPSGSHNEQFF.

In this sample, this clone turned up a few times. The chain recombines TRBV30 with TRBJ1-2, with TRBD1 as a possible D gene (6 bases). The V and J ends lost 4 bases and 5 bases respectively, with 17 bases between them. Germline CDR1 reads GTSNPN; CDR2 reads SVGIG (reference sequence). The CDR3 is made up of 14 amino acids. CDR3 nucleotide sequence: TGTGCCTGGAATGACAGGACCAAGGGATATGGCTACACCTTC. This sequence encodes CAWNDRTKGYGYTF.

The rearrangement joins TRBV9 to TRBJ2-1; 7 nucleotides agree with TRBD2. This CDR3 spans 17 amino acids. V trimming: 2 bases; J trimming: 0 bases; junction bases outside the gene matches: 8. The germline V gene encodes CDR1 SGDLS and CDR2 YYNGEE. Here the CDR3 DNA reads TGTGCCAGCAGCGTCAGTTGGGGGGGAGGCTCCTACAATGAGCAGTTCTTC. This sequence encodes CASSVSWGGGSYNEQFF.

This clone came up a few times. The chain couples TRBV7-9 to TRBJ2-3; TRBD2 agrees at 7 bases. Germline CDR1 SEHNR, CDR2 FQNEAQ (reference sequence). The trim removed 5 bases at V and 1 base at J, leaving 6 bases unmatched. The CDR3 runs 15 residues. CDR3: CASSPRGEGTDTQYF. CDR3 nucleotides: TGTGCCAGCAGCCCACGGGGGGAAGGCACAGATACGCAGTATTTT.

The chain is built from TRBV14 and TRBJ2-7; a possible D gene is TRBD2 (5 bases). Germline V gene data show CDR1 as SGHDN and CDR2 as FVKESK. Trimming removed 0 bases from V and 3 bases from J, with 9 bases in between. The CDR3 is 14 residues long. The CDR3 nucleotides are TGTGCCAGCAGCCAAGATCCAGCGGACTACGAGCAGTACTTC. It codes for CASSQDPADYEQYF.

This rearrangement joins TRBV18 to TRBJ1-1; 9 bases are shared with TRBD1. The CDR3 totals 14 residues. The V and J ends lost 3 bases and 4 bases, in that order; junction bases with no gene match: 3. Germline CDR1 KGHSH, CDR2 LQKENI. CDR3 nucleotides: TGTGCCAGCTCACCGCAACAGGGGGCCACTGAAGCTTTCTTT. Protein sequence: CASSPQQGATEAFF.

This clone was picked up a small number of times. The chain employs TRBV6-5 and TRBJ1-1; D might be TRBD1 (6 bases). The ends were cut back, 5 bases at V and 0 bases at J, with 13 bases in the middle. The CDR3 is made up of 15 amino acids. Germline V gives CDR1 MNHEY, CDR2 SVGAGI. The CDR3 bases are TGTGCCAGCAGTCCAAGACAGGCCTTGAACACTGAAGCTTTCTTT. Encoded protein: CASSPRQALNTEAFF.

V usage is TRBV4-1 and J usage is TRBJ1-3; no clear D. Trimming removed 0 bases at V and 2 bases at J, with 8 bases between. Germline CDR1 reads MGHRA; CDR2 reads YSYEKL. The CDR3 spans 15 residues. CDR3 bases: TGCGCCAGCAGCCAAGATGGGAGGGCTGGAAACACCATATATTTT. It specifies CASSQDGRAGNTIYF.

The chain couples TRBV6-6 to TRBJ2-7, with TRBD2 identical over 9 bases. The length of the CDR3 is 15 residues. Germline lookup yields CDR1 MNHNY and CDR2 SVGAGI (reference sequence). Trimming at V came to 0 bases and at J to 5 bases, leaving 5 bases not matched to a gene. The CDR3 is CASSYSSGGRDEQYF. CDR3 DNA sequence: TGTGCCAGCAGTTACTCGAGCGGGGGGCGAGACGAGCAGTACTTC.

This clone has more than one count but fewer than ten. The genes are TRBV7-2 and TRBJ1-2; perhaps TRBD1 as D (5 bases). The CDR3 runs to 14 residues. V gave up 1 base and J gave up 4 bases, with 10 bases separating them. CDR1 SGHTA and CDR2 FQGNSA come from the germline V gene. CDR3 sequence: CASSLEGNTYGYTF. DNA of the CDR3: TGTGCCAGCAGCTTAGAGGGGAATACCTATGGCTACACCTTC.

This clone has just a few counts. This chain joins TRBV9 and TRBJ2-1, with 8 bases identical to TRBD2. CDR3 size: 15 residues. Germline V CDR1 and CDR2: SGDLS, YYNGEE. V trimming: 3 bases; J trimming: 10 bases; junction bases outside the gene matches: 12. The CDR3 region is CASSAGTSTALEQFF. The DNA of the CDR3 is TGTGCCAGCAGCGCCGGGACTAGTACGGCCTTGGAGCAGTTCTTC.

The sample holds many counts of this clone. The CDR3 spells CASGSDRENEKLFF. Written as DNA, the CDR3 is TGTGCCAGCGGCTCGGACAGGGAGAATGAAAAACTGTTTTTT. V gene TRBV7-9 combines with J gene TRBJ1-4, with 8 bases that match TRBD1. Germline V lookup: CDR1 SEHNR, CDR2 FQNEAQ (reference sequence). The CDR3 runs 14 residues. Trimming took 8 bases from V and 5 from J; bases not matched to a gene: 7.

The V and J genes are TRBV18 and TRBJ2-3; TRBD2 agrees at 12 bases. The junction had 18 bases not matched to a gene; V was cut back by 5 bases and J by 6 bases. Germline-derived CDR1 and CDR2 are KGHSH and LQKENI. This CDR3 is 19 amino acids long. This chain's CDR3 is CASSTGQGGLLAGGDTQYF. The CDR3 bases are TGTGCCAGCTCAACCGGACAGGGCGGCCTGCTAGCGGGAGGGGATACGCAGTATTTT. The full variable domain, with the rest looked up from reference TRBV18 and TRBJ2-3, is NAGVMQNPRHLVRRRGQEARLRCSPMKGHSHVYWYRQLPEEGLKFMVYLQKENIIDESGMPKERFSAEFPKEGPSILRIQQVVRGDSAAYFCASSTGQGGLLAGGDTQYFGPGTRLTVL.

The chain recombines TRBV5-6 with TRBJ2-7; 9 positions match TRBD1. CDR1 and CDR2 (germline): SGHDT, YYEEEE. This CDR3 contains 17 residues. The J segment lost 3 bases and the V segment lost 4 bases, leaving 14 bases of the junction unmatched. In DNA, the CDR3 is TGTGCCAGCAGCCCAACGGACAGGGGAGTAGGGTTCTACGAGCAGTACTTC. This codes for CASSPTDRGVGFYEQYF.

This clone was seen a handful of times. The rearrangement links TRBV7-9 to TRBJ1-5; D is ambiguous. Between the trimmed V and J ends, which lost 3 bases and 6 bases, there was a span of 24 bases. The CDR3 has 18 residues. Germline CDR1 SEHNR, CDR2 FQNEAQ (reference sequence). This CDR3 is CASSFGRLGTQAVQPQHF. In DNA, the CDR3 is TGTGCCAGCAGCTTTGGGAGGCTCGGCACCCAAGCCGTTCAGCCCCAGCATTTT.

This clone was counted ten times or more. Other DNA variants within this sample encode the same CDR3. CDR3 coding DNA: TGCAGCGTCGGCCCGGGGGGCTACGAGCAGTACTTC. Translated: CSVGPGGYEQYF. The V and J genes are TRBV29-1 and TRBJ2-7; 7 nucleotides line up with TRBD2. The V segment lost 6 bases and the J segment 3 bases; nucleotides outside the gene matches: 5. Germline V gene data show CDR1 as SQVTM and CDR2 as ANQGSEA. The CDR3 is 12 residues long.

A few counts support this clone. The chain is built from TRBV28 and TRBJ1-6; 8 nucleotides agree with TRBD1. Germline CDR1 reads MDHEN; CDR2 reads SYDVKM. The CDR3 length is 15 residues. Trimming took 6 bases from V and 7 from J; bases not matched to a gene: 8. CDR3 amino acids: CASSPRQGINSPLHF. DNA of the CDR3: TGTGCCAGCAGCCCCAGACAGGGGATAAATTCACCCCTCCACTTT.

A few counts support this clone. This chain connects TRBV5-4 to TRBJ1-3; TRBD1 matches at 7 bases. Germline-derived CDR1 and CDR2 are SGHNT and YYREEE (reference sequence). The CDR3 covers 15 residues. With V trimmed by 4 bases and J by 3 bases, 7 bases remained unmatched. The CDR3 DNA sequence: TGTGCCAGCAGCGGCCGGGACAGTTTTGGAAACACCATATATTTT. It yields the protein CASSGRDSFGNTIYF.